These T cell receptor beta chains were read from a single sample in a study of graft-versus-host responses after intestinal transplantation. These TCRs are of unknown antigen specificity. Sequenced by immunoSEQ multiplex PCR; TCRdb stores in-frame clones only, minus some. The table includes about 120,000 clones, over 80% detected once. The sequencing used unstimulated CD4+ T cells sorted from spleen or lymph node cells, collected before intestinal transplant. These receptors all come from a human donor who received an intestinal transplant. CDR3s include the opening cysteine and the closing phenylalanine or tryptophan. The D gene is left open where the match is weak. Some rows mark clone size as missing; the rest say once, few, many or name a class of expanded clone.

cdr3_aa: CASSFLLRGEQFF; cdr3_nt: TGTGCCAGCAGCTTCCTTCTCAGGGGTGAGCAGTTCTTC; clone_size: -; j_call: TRBJ2-1; v_call: TRBV5-4; d_call: -
cdr3_aa: CASSNRDLSTEAFF; cdr3_nt: TGTGCCAGTAGTAACAGGGACCTAAGCACTGAAGCTTTCTTT; clone_size: -; j_call: TRBJ1-1; v_call: TRBV19; d_call: -
cdr3_aa: CATSRGSTGEKLFF; cdr3_nt: TGTGCCACCAGCAGAGGGTCCACGGGTGAAAAACTGTTTTTT; clone_size: -; j_call: TRBJ1-4; v_call: TRBV15; d_call: -
cdr3_aa: CASLIHLFSNQPQHF; cdr3_nt: TGTGCCAGTCTGATCCACCTCTTTAGCAATCAGCCCCAGCATTTT; clone_size: few; j_call: TRBJ1-5; v_call: TRBV28; d_call: -
cdr3_aa: CASSQHRGLNEQFF; cdr3_nt: TGTGCCAGCAGTCAGCACAGGGGTCTAAATGAGCAGTTCTTC; clone_size: -; j_call: TRBJ2-1; v_call: TRBV6-5; d_call: TRBD1
cdr3_aa: CASSRTSGSYEQYF; cdr3_nt: TGTGCCAGCAGCCGGACTAGCGGGAGCTACGAGCAGTACTTC; clone_size: -; j_call: TRBJ2-7; v_call: TRBV7-9; d_call: TRBD2
cdr3_aa: CSAMASYEQYF; cdr3_nt: TGCAGTGCTATGGCTTCCTACGAGCAGTACTTC; clone_size: -; j_call: TRBJ2-7; v_call: TRBV20-1; d_call: -
cdr3_aa: CATSIGVKGRDGETQYF; cdr3_nt: TGTGCCACCAGCATTGGGGTAAAGGGGAGAGACGGAGAGACCCAGTACTTC; clone_size: -; j_call: TRBJ2-5; v_call: TRBV15; d_call: -
cdr3_aa: CASSEQQQIDRVRTYEQYF; cdr3_nt: TGTGCCAGCAGCGAACAGCAACAAATCGACAGGGTTCGCACCTACGAGCAGTACTTC; clone_size: -; j_call: TRBJ2-7; v_call: TRBV14; d_call: TRBD1
cdr3_aa: CASSRRELNTGELFF; cdr3_nt: TGTGCCAGCAGTCGACGGGAGTTAAACACCGGGGAGCTGTTTTTT; clone_size: -; j_call: TRBJ2-2; v_call: TRBV6-5; d_call: -
cdr3_aa: CASSFDRVTDTQYF; cdr3_nt: TGCGCCAGCAGCTTCGACAGGGTTACAGATACGCAGTATTTT; clone_size: -; j_call: TRBJ2-3; v_call: TRBV5-1; d_call: TRBD1
cdr3_aa: CASSLRLAANEQFF; cdr3_nt: TGTGCCAGCAGCTTACGGCTAGCGGCGAATGAGCAGTTCTTC; clone_size: -; j_call: TRBJ2-1; v_call: TRBV7-8; d_call: TRBD2
cdr3_aa: CASSGRGALEGYTF; cdr3_nt: TGTGCCAGCAGCGGTCGTGGGGCCCTGGAGGGCTACACCTTC; clone_size: -; j_call: TRBJ1-2; v_call: TRBV9; d_call: -
cdr3_aa: CASIPASGGLNEQYF; cdr3_nt: TGTGCCAGCATCCCCGCCTCAGGGGGCTTGAACGAGCAGTACTTC; clone_size: -; j_call: TRBJ2-7; v_call: TRBV28; d_call: TRBD1
cdr3_aa: CASSLRAAQTNEKLFF; cdr3_nt: TGCGCCAGCAGCTTGCGAGCCGCGCAAACTAATGAAAAACTGTTTTTT; clone_size: -; j_call: TRBJ1-4; v_call: TRBV5-1; d_call: -
cdr3_aa: CASSVQGYTGELFF; cdr3_nt: TGTGCCAGCAGCGTTCAGGGGTACACCGGGGAGCTGTTTTTT; clone_size: -; j_call: TRBJ2-2; v_call: TRBV9; d_call: -
cdr3_aa: CASSLFLYLTLQGRSGNTIYF; cdr3_nt: TGTGCCAGCAGCCTATTCCTCTATTTGACCCTACAGGGAAGGTCTGGAAACACCATATATTTT; clone_size: few; j_call: TRBJ1-3; v_call: TRBV21-1; d_call: -
cdr3_aa: CASSQYYEQYF; cdr3_nt: TGTGCCAGCAGCCAGTACTACGAGCAGTACTTC; clone_size: -; j_call: TRBJ2-7; v_call: TRBV7-9; d_call: -
cdr3_aa: CASSFGTGLSGELFF; cdr3_nt: TGTGCCAGCAGCTTCGGGACAGGGCTGAGCGGGGAGCTGTTTTTT; clone_size: -; j_call: TRBJ2-2; v_call: TRBV7-2; d_call: TRBD1
cdr3_aa: CASSSRTSGEQFF; cdr3_nt: TGCGCCAGCAGCTCACGAACTAGCGGTGAGCAGTTCTTC; clone_size: -; j_call: TRBJ2-1; v_call: TRBV5-1; d_call: TRBD2
cdr3_aa: CAIGGGRYGYTF; cdr3_nt: TGTGCCATCGGGGGAGGGCGCTATGGCTACACCTTC; clone_size: once; j_call: TRBJ1-2; v_call: TRBV10-3; d_call: -
cdr3_aa: CASSPAQGLAGYEQYF; cdr3_nt: TGCGCCAGCAGCCCCGCCCAGGGACTAGCGGGATATGAGCAGTACTTC; clone_size: -; j_call: TRBJ2-7; v_call: TRBV5-1; d_call: TRBD2
cdr3_aa: CASSPTTDTQYF; cdr3_nt: TGTGCCAGCTCACCGACCACAGATACGCAGTATTTT; clone_size: -; j_call: TRBJ2-3; v_call: TRBV18; d_call: -
cdr3_aa: CASSGNRDGYTF; cdr3_nt: TGTGCCAGCAGTGGTAACAGGGACGGCTACACCTTC; clone_size: -; j_call: TRBJ1-2; v_call: TRBV2; d_call: -
cdr3_aa: CAWGQGAEQYF; cdr3_nt: TGTGCCTGGGGACAGGGGGCCGAGCAGTACTTC; clone_size: -; j_call: TRBJ2-7; v_call: TRBV30; d_call: TRBD1
cdr3_aa: CAISATGPYEQYF; cdr3_nt: TGTGCCATCAGTGCGACAGGTCCCTACGAGCAGTACTTC; clone_size: -; j_call: TRBJ2-7; v_call: TRBV10-3; d_call: -
cdr3_aa: CASSSSVEDWGNTEAFF; cdr3_nt: TGTGCCAGCAGCTCATCGGTGGAGGATTGGGGGAACACTGAAGCTTTCTTT; clone_size: -; j_call: TRBJ1-1; v_call: TRBV11-1; d_call: -
cdr3_aa: CASRRGLAGGEQFF; cdr3_nt: TGTGCCAGCAGGCGGGGACTAGCGGGAGGTGAGCAGTTCTTC; clone_size: once; j_call: TRBJ2-1; v_call: TRBV2; d_call: TRBD2
cdr3_aa: CASSPYSRTSDNEQFF; cdr3_nt: TGTGCCAGCAGCCCTTATTCTCGGACTAGCGACAATGAGCAGTTCTTC; clone_size: -; j_call: TRBJ2-1; v_call: TRBV7-3; d_call: TRBD2
cdr3_aa: CASSFRPGGTDTQYF; cdr3_nt: TGTGCCAGCAGCTTTAGGCCAGGGGGCACAGATACGCAGTATTTT; clone_size: -; j_call: TRBJ2-3; v_call: TRBV5-6; d_call: -